The 6 T cell receptor beta chains below come from one sample, sequenced in a study of blood T cells in healthy people across ages. The use of a sample-barcoded 5' primer and a J-beta primer mix characterized a second PCR of about 7 to 12 cycles. From the 5' RACE reads, TCRdb called clonotypes with MiXCR, one entry per CDR3 protein. The data show about 640,000 distinct CDR3 sequences, about 53% seen once. The sample taken for sequencing was blood. These receptors originate from a man in his 60s in good health.

This clonotype was seen many times. CDR3 bases: TGTGCCAGCAGCCCGTCTAGCGGGCCCGTTTCCTACGAGCAGTACTTC. This gives the protein CASSPSSGPVSYEQYF. This rearrangement joins TRBV7-2 to TRBJ2-7; 8 positions match TRBD2. In germline, CDR1 is SGHTA, CDR2 FQGNSA. Trimming removed 5 bases from V and 1 base from J; junction bases left unmatched: 10. The CDR3 is 16 amino acids.

Remarks on this clonotype: This could be a read error, since a much larger clone is one nucleotide away. The gene calls are TRBV5-1 and TRBJ2-5; D call uncertain. The J call is doubtful: the DNA matches TRBJ2-7 better. The germline gives CDR1 SGHRS, CDR2 YFSETQ. The CDR3 is 15 amino acids. The CDR3 DNA is TGCGCCGGCAGCGTGACTGCAGAACCCTTCGACGAGCAGTACTTC. Protein product: CAGSVTAEPFDEQYF.

The chain joins TRBV20-1 to TRBJ2-7; no clear D gene. Germline V gene data show CDR1 as DFQATT and CDR2 as SNEGSKA (reference sequence). The CDR3 runs 12 residues. V was clipped by 0 bases and J by 3 bases, with 6 bases between them. Here the CDR3 reads CSARDQHYEQYF. The CDR3 DNA sequence: TGCAGTGCTAGAGATCAGCACTACGAGCAGTACTTC.

The chain couples TRBV20-1 to TRBJ2-2, with 7 nucleotides matching TRBD2. Trimming took 2 bases from V and 5 from J; bases not matched to a gene: 2. This CDR3 has 13 residues. Per the germline V gene, CDR1 is DFQATT and CDR2 is SNEGSKA (reference sequence). This chain's CDR3 is CSARSRGTGELFF. The CDR3 DNA reads as TGCAGTGCTAGATCGCGGGGGACCGGGGAGCTGTTTTTT.

The genes are TRBV7-9 and TRBJ2-3; D is possibly TRBD1 (5 bases). The CDR3 has 17 residues. Germline loops: CDR1 SEHNR, CDR2 FQNEAQ (reference sequence). Trimming pared 4 bases from V and 0 bases from J, leaving 17 bases between. CDR3: CASSSERTTSSTDTQYF. CDR3 DNA sequence: TGTGCCAGCAGCTCAGAACGGACAACCTCTAGCACAGATACGCAGTATTTT. The variable domain in full, completed from reference TRBV7-9 and TRBJ2-3, reads DTGVSQNPRHKITKRGQNVTFRCDPISEHNRLYWYRQTLGQGPEFLTYFQNEAQLEKSRLLSDRFSAERPKGSFSTLEIQRTEQGDSAMYLCASSSERTTSSTDTQYFGPGTRLTVL.

V is TRBV2 and J is TRBJ2-5; TRBD2 is a possible D gene (7 bases). V lost 3 bases to trimming and J lost 5 bases, with 16 bases between them. The germline CDR1 and CDR2 sequences are SNHLY and FYNNEI. There are 15 residues in the CDR3. The CDR3 nucleotides are TGTGCCAGCAGTGACCCCAGGGGAGGGCGTGAGACCCAGTACTTC. Its protein is CASSDPRGGRETQYF.